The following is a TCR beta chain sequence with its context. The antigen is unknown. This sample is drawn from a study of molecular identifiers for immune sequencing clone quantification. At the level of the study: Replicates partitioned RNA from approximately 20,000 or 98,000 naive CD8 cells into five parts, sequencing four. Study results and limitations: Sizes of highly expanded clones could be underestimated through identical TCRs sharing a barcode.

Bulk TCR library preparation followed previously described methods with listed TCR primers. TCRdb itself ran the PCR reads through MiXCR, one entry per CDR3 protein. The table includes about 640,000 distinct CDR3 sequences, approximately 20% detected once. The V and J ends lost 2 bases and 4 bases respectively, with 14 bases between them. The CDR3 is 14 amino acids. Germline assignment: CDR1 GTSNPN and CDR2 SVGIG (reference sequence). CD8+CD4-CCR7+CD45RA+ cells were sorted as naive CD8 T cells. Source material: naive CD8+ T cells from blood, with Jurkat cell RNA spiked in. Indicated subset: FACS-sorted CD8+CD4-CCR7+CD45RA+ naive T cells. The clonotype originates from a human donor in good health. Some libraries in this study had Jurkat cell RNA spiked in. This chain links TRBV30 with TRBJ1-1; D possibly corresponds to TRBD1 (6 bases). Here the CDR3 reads CAWSPGRGVTEAFF. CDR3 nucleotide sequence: TGTGCCTGGAGTCCCGGCAGGGGTGTCACTGAAGCTTTCTTT. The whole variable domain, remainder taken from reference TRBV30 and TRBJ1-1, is SQTIHQWPATLVQPVGSPLSLECTVEGTSNPNLYWYRQAAGRGLQLLFYSVGIGQISSEVPQNLSASRPQDRQFILSSKKLLLSDSGFYLCAWSPGRGVTEAFFGQGTRLTVV.